The rows below give T cell receptor beta chains drawn from one sample of a study of spatial heterogeneity in lung cancer. TCRdb ran MiXCR on the 5' RACE reads and lists one entry per CDR3 protein. The sample consists of some 3,500 distinct CDR3 sequences, about 9% of them appearing once. Material: lung tumor tissue, obtained at surgery. Receptors were obtained from a male donor with early-stage non-small cell lung cancer. Each CDR3 is given with its conserved first and last residue. Each record gives: clone size, J gene, V gene, D gene, CDR3 DNA, CDR3 protein. A D gene is named only where the DNA matches it firmly. The size of a clone is reported for some rows only, either as once, few or many, or as a class for expanded clones.

clone_size: few; j_call: TRBJ2-7; v_call: TRBV6-5; d_call: .; cdr3_nt: TGTGCCAGCAGTCCCGGGGGCATCAGCTCCTACGAGCAGTACTTC; cdr3_aa: CASSPGGISSYEQYF
clone_size: medium-sized; j_call: TRBJ2-7; v_call: TRBV20-1; d_call: .; cdr3_nt: TGCAGTGCTAGAGAGTGGGGTACCAACGAGCAGTACTTC; cdr3_aa: CSAREWGTNEQYF
clone_size: medium-sized; j_call: TRBJ2-3; v_call: TRBV24-1; d_call: TRBD1; cdr3_nt: TGTGCCACCAGTGATCTGAGGACAGGGAAGAATGGAGATACGCAGTATTTT; cdr3_aa: CATSDLRTGKNGDTQYF
clone_size: many; j_call: TRBJ1-4; v_call: TRBV2; d_call: .; cdr3_nt: TGTGCCAGCAGTGACGAGGGGGTAGGGGCCGGTAATGAAAAACTGTTTTTT; cdr3_aa: CASSDEGVGAGNEKLFF
clone_size: medium-sized; j_call: TRBJ2-6; v_call: TRBV27; d_call: .; cdr3_nt: TGTGCCAGCAGACTCAGAGTGCTCCCCTCTGGGGCCAACGTCCTGACTTTC; cdr3_aa: CASRLRVLPSGANVLTF
clone_size: .; j_call: TRBJ2-3; v_call: TRBV29-1; d_call: .; cdr3_nt: TGCAGCGTTGAGGGAGGCACAGATACGCAGTATTTT; cdr3_aa: CSVEGGTDTQYF
clone_size: medium-sized; j_call: TRBJ2-7; v_call: TRBV7-2; d_call: .; cdr3_nt: TGTGCCAGCAAGGGCAGCTCCTACGAGCAGTACTTC; cdr3_aa: CASKGSSYEQYF
clone_size: .; j_call: TRBJ1-5; v_call: TRBV7-2; d_call: .; cdr3_nt: TGTGCCAGCAGCTTACATCGGGGGCGGGAACAGCCCCAGCATTTT; cdr3_aa: CASSLHRGREQPQHF
clone_size: .; j_call: TRBJ1-1; v_call: TRBV7-2; d_call: .; cdr3_nt: TGTGCCAGCAGCCCCGGTTGGCGCCTTGAAGCTTTCTTT; cdr3_aa: CASSPGWRLEAFF
clone_size: medium-sized; j_call: TRBJ2-5; v_call: TRBV6-6; d_call: TRBD2; cdr3_nt: TGTGCCAGCAGTTATTCTAGCGGGGAGACCCAGTACTTC; cdr3_aa: CASSYSSGETQYF
clone_size: medium-sized; j_call: TRBJ2-7; v_call: TRBV30; d_call: .; cdr3_nt: TGTGCCTGGGCCCCTGGGGGGGCTCGGGACGAGCAGTACTTC; cdr3_aa: CAWAPGGARDEQYF
clone_size: medium-sized; j_call: TRBJ2-5; v_call: TRBV23-1; d_call: .; cdr3_nt: TGCGCCAGCAGTCAGGGAGAGACCCAGTACTTC; cdr3_aa: CASSQGETQYF
clone_size: medium-sized; j_call: TRBJ1-5; v_call: TRBV6-2/TRBV6-3; d_call: .; cdr3_nt: TGTGCCAGCAGTTATGGGGGAGGGGGCAATCAGCCCCAGCATTTT; cdr3_aa: CASSYGGGGNQPQHF
clone_size: medium-sized; j_call: TRBJ2-1; v_call: TRBV20-1; d_call: TRBD2; cdr3_nt: TGCAGTGCTAGAGGGGCTAGCGGGAGATCCTACAATGAGCAGTTCTTC; cdr3_aa: CSARGASGRSYNEQFF
clone_size: medium-sized; j_call: TRBJ1-3; v_call: TRBV12-3/TRBV12-4; d_call: .; cdr3_nt: TGTGCCAGCAGTTTATATCCAAGGACTGGAAACACCATATATTTT; cdr3_aa: CASSLYPRTGNTIYF
clone_size: medium-sized; j_call: TRBJ2-3; v_call: TRBV5-5; d_call: .; cdr3_nt: TGTGCCAGCAGCTTGACGTGGGGGCCAGATACGCAGTATTTT; cdr3_aa: CASSLTWGPDTQYF
clone_size: medium-sized; j_call: TRBJ2-5; v_call: TRBV20-1; d_call: .; cdr3_nt: TGCAGTGCTAGAGATTCTGGGACGCCGCAAGAGACCCAGTACTTC; cdr3_aa: CSARDSGTPQETQYF
clone_size: medium-sized; j_call: TRBJ2-5; v_call: TRBV7-9; d_call: TRBD2; cdr3_nt: TGTGCCAGCAGCTTAGGACCTAGCGGGGGTGAGACCCAGTACTTC; cdr3_aa: CASSLGPSGGETQYF
clone_size: medium-sized; j_call: TRBJ1-2; v_call: TRBV29-1; d_call: .; cdr3_nt: TGCAGCGTTGAGGAGCACTATGGCTACACCTTC; cdr3_aa: CSVEEHYGYTF
clone_size: .; j_call: TRBJ2-5; v_call: TRBV9; d_call: TRBD2; cdr3_nt: TGTGCCAGCAGCGTATGGGCGGGGGGCCTAGAGACCCAGTACTTC; cdr3_aa: CASSVWAGGLETQYF
clone_size: many; j_call: TRBJ2-7; v_call: TRBV11-2; d_call: TRBD2; cdr3_nt: TGTGCCAGCAGCCCCACTAGCGGGGGTGCTTCTTCCCACGAGCAGTACTTC; cdr3_aa: CASSPTSGGASSHEQYF
clone_size: .; j_call: TRBJ1-1; v_call: TRBV29-1; d_call: .; cdr3_nt: TGCAGCGTTGGAGGGGGAAACGAACGAGCTTTCTTT; cdr3_aa: CSVGGGNERAFF
clone_size: medium-sized; j_call: TRBJ1-4; v_call: TRBV7-8; d_call: .; cdr3_nt: TGTGCCAGCAGCTTAGGCAGTGGGGCAACTAATGAAAAACTGTTTTTT; cdr3_aa: CASSLGSGATNEKLFF
clone_size: many; j_call: TRBJ2-3; v_call: TRBV29-1; d_call: .; cdr3_nt: TGCAGCGTTGATCGCAGCACAGATACGCAGTATTTT; cdr3_aa: CSVDRSTDTQYF
clone_size: medium-sized; j_call: TRBJ1-1; v_call: TRBV7-6; d_call: .; cdr3_nt: TGTGCCAGCAGCCCTTTAAGGGGCGAGGCCGACACTGAAGCTTTCTTT; cdr3_aa: CASSPLRGEADTEAFF
clone_size: few; j_call: TRBJ1-2; v_call: TRBV2; d_call: .; cdr3_nt: TGTGCCAGCAGTGGTAGCCTGCTCGGGGGCTACACCTTC; cdr3_aa: CASSGSLLGGYTF
clone_size: medium-sized; j_call: TRBJ2-5; v_call: TRBV24-1; d_call: TRBD2; cdr3_nt: TGTGCCACCAGTGAGGGGGGGACTGTTCAAGAGACCCAGTACTTC; cdr3_aa: CATSEGGTVQETQYF